The text below deals with one T cell receptor beta chain. There is no known antigen for this receptor. Base qualities were left out, and no much larger clone turns up one base away. The entry originates in a study of cytomegalovirus exposure and HLA in healthy donors (dated by TCRdb to about 2017). Describing the broader study: According to a later analysis, the 110 or so validation repertoires were produced on the same platform as the roughly 720 repertoires of the first cohort. The study aimed to test whether cataloging public T cell receptors could reveal signatures of past pathogen exposure. A separate validation cohort of roughly 130 different subjects was used in addition to the approximately 670-subject first cohort. High-throughput TCR immunosequencing, statistical association of individual TCRs with disease status, and machine learning were combined to predict cytomegalovirus infection status. Overall results and qualifications from the work: Across donors, most TCR sequences were observed very rarely, whereas some public TCRs were present in many individuals. A few of the identified cytomegalovirus-associated TCR beta chains were confirmed in vitro to be specific for cytomegalovirus antigens. The validation cohort had no HLA typing available for a later analysis, so co-occurrence within that cohort was assessed over all 130 or so repertoires. In the study, 164 TCR beta chains were listed as associated with cytomegalovirus. In both the original and validation cohorts, the classifier was reported to diagnose cytomegalovirus status with high specificity and sensitivity. The authors suggested that the approach could potentially be generalized to other disease states and immunological phenotypes. In a later analysis, TCRs clustered in the first cohort were found to also tend to co-occur in the 120 or so validation repertoires, with 94% of cluster scores above 0.

The donors belonged to the validation cohort of approximately 130 subjects, which was separate from the approximately 700-subject first cohort. The germline V gene provides CDR1 LGHNA and CDR2 YNFKEQ. The CDR3 numbers 16 residues from cysteine through phenylalanine. Just the 48-base CDR3 DNA is kept, in frame starting at base 1. The junction shows trimming of 0 bases on V and 6 bases on J, and the gene matches do not reach 2 bases of it. The library relied on the immunoSEQ multiplex PCR assay. Turning to the authors' computational methods: A statistical classification framework was built to diagnose cytomegalovirus status from the catalog of TCR beta chain sequences. TCRdb's version of the immuneACCESS table is confined to in-frame rearrangements and falls short of the full clone set. An unresolved V gene accounts for under half of the shortfall where checked; the remainder is of unknown origin. The DNA gave D and trimming, while V, J and clone size come from that table. This sample holds over 85,000 clones; roughly 90% were observed only once. The ten largest clonotypes hold 1.4% of the sample.

Sequences were obtained from PBMCs. Rearrangement joined TRBV4-2 to TRBJ1-6, and 10 junctional nucleotides match TRBD1. The receptor was isolated from a woman younger than 45 in good health and CMV-seropositive. The CDR3 region reads CASSQERTGGNSPLHF. The DNA sequence reads TGTGCCAGCAGCCAAGAGAGGACAGGGGGTAATTCACCCCTCCACTTT.